These T cell receptor beta chains were read from a single sample in a study of shared clonotypes between healthy human individuals. TCRdb keeps only in-frame clones here, not all; method: immunoSEQ multiplex PCR. This table has around 700,000 clones, about 91% appearing once. Sequences were obtained from naive CD8+ T cells sorted from blood. These TCRs come from a man aged 25 to 40 in good health. CDR3s include the opening cysteine and the closing phenylalanine or tryptophan. D genes are given only for firm matches. The size entry is marked missing in some rows and otherwise reads once, few, many or a size class.

V	size	J	D	CDR3	DNA
TRBV4-1	NA	TRBJ1-3	NA	CASSQGSGVGNTIYF	TGCGCCAGCAGCCAAGGGAGCGGGGTTGGAAACACCATATATTTT
TRBV29-1	NA	TRBJ1-1	TRBD1	CSVEEGQVAEAFF	TGCAGCGTTGAAGAGGGACAGGTCGCTGAAGCTTTCTTT
TRBV28	NA	TRBJ2-5	TRBD2	CASSFQVLAALRETQYF	TGTGCCAGCAGTTTCCAGGTACTAGCGGCTTTGCGGGAGACCCAGTACTTC
TRBV6-5	NA	TRBJ2-2	TRBD1	CASRDTGTGVLFF	TGTGCCAGCAGGGACACCGGGACAGGGGTGCTGTTTTTT
TRBV27	NA	TRBJ2-3	TRBD2	CASSLGLAGGPGGSQYF	TGTGCCAGCAGTTTGGGACTAGCGGGAGGGCCGGGGGGGTCGCAGTATTTT
TRBV27	NA	TRBJ2-7	NA	CASSLGQPYEQYF	TGTGCCAGCAGTTTAGGTCAGCCCTACGAGCAGTACTTC
TRBV5-1	once	TRBJ2-2	TRBD1	CASSSGQGELNTGELFF	TGCGCCAGCAGCTCCGGACAGGGAGAATTGAACACCGGGGAGCTGTTTTTT
TRBV9	NA	TRBJ2-5	TRBD1	CASSPWDREETQYF	TGTGCCAGCAGCCCATGGGACAGGGAAGAGACCCAGTACTTC
TRBV14	NA	TRBJ2-1	NA	CASSHGIPYNEQFF	TGTGCCAGCAGCCACGGAATCCCCTACAATGAGCAGTTCTTC
TRBV7-9	NA	TRBJ2-3	TRBD2	CASSSSGPTDTQYF	TGTGCCAGCAGTTCTAGCGGGCCCACAGATACGCAGTATTTT
TRBV7-9	once	TRBJ2-1	NA	CASSLTTWDEQFF	TGTGCCAGCAGCTTAACCACCTGGGATGAGCAGTTCTTC
TRBV7-9	once	TRBJ2-3	TRBD2	CASTFPGLAFEVGTDTQYF	TGTGCCAGCACCTTCCCGGGACTAGCGTTCGAAGTCGGCACAGATACGCAGTATTTT
TRBV29-1	NA	TRBJ2-7	NA	CSVEGEGFPSYEQYF	TGCAGCGTTGAAGGAGAGGGGTTCCCCTCCTACGAGCAGTACTTC
TRBV19	NA	TRBJ2-1	NA	CASINLRDGYNEQFF	TGTGCCAGTATTAACCTCCGGGACGGTTACAATGAGCAGTTCTTC
TRBV11-3	NA	TRBJ2-1	NA	CASTSRRREMVGWRHNEQFF	TGTGCCAGCACCAGCCGGAGAAGGGAGATGGTGGGGTGGAGGCACAATGAGCAGTTCTTC
TRBV13	once	TRBJ2-5	NA	CASSLGQETQYF	TGTGCCAGCAGCTTAGGCCAAGAGACCCAGTACTTC
TRBV7-6	NA	TRBJ2-1	TRBD2	CASSLATSGYNEQFF	TGTGCCAGCAGCCTAGCGACTAGCGGGTACAATGAGCAGTTCTTC
TRBV19	many	TRBJ2-1	NA	CASSIELGPPEQFF	TGTGCCAGTAGTATAGAACTAGGCCCCCCCGAGCAGTTCTTC
TRBV30	NA	TRBJ2-3	NA	CAWKGGQYTDTQYF	TGTGCCTGGAAAGGGGGGCAGTACACAGATACGCAGTATTTT
TRBV7-9	NA	TRBJ2-1	TRBD2	CASRAGGRNEQFF	TGTGCCAGCAGAGCGGGAGGGAGAAATGAGCAGTTCTTC
TRBV28	NA	TRBJ2-3	NA	CASSLAALGRGTDTQYF	TGTGCCAGCAGTTTGGCGGCCCTCGGTCGGGGCACAGATACGCAGTATTTT
TRBV19	NA	TRBJ1-4	TRBD1	CASSNGQGEKLFF	TGTGCCAGTAGTAATGGACAGGGTGAAAAACTGTTTTTT
TRBV6-1	NA	TRBJ2-7	NA	CASSRRGVSSYEQYF	TGTGCCAGCAGTCGCAGGGGGGTCAGCTCCTACGAGCAGTACTTC
TRBV27	NA	TRBJ2-3	TRBD1	CASSSQNLRQGITDTQYF	TGTGCCAGCAGTTCCCAAAACCTAAGACAGGGGATCACAGATACGCAGTATTTT
TRBV19	NA	TRBJ2-1	TRBD2	CASSIVTSANEQFF	TGTGCCAGTAGTATCGTGACTAGCGCCAATGAGCAGTTCTTC
TRBV29-1	NA	TRBJ2-7	NA	CSVSEGYEQYF	TGCAGCGTATCGGAAGGCTACGAGCAGTACTTC
TRBV7-9	NA	TRBJ2-7	NA	CASSPGRWDAFSEQYF	TGTGCCAGCAGCCCTGGACGGTGGGACGCTTTTTCAGAGCAGTACTTC
TRBV5-1	NA	TRBJ1-1	NA	CASSPQTGAAQNTEAFF	TGCGCCAGCAGCCCTCAGACAGGAGCCGCTCAGAACACTGAAGCTTTCTTT
TRBV5-1	NA	TRBJ1-4	TRBD1	CASSTGQRAGEKLFF	TGCGCCAGCAGCACGGGACAGAGGGCCGGGGAAAAACTGTTTTTT
TRBV18	NA	TRBJ1-5	TRBD1	CASSQGQGARKPQHF	TGTGCCAGCTCACAGGGACAGGGGGCAAGAAAGCCCCAGCATTTT
TRBV25-1	NA	TRBJ2-7	TRBD2	CASSERASGRNEQYF	TGTGCCAGCAGTGAAAGGGCTAGCGGGAGGAACGAGCAGTACTTC
TRBV7-9	NA	TRBJ1-1	TRBD1	CASSSSDRGTEAFF	TGTGCCAGCAGCTCATCGGACAGGGGCACTGAAGCTTTCTTT
TRBV18	NA	TRBJ1-1	TRBD1	CASSQGATEAFF	TGTGCCAGCTCACAGGGGGCGACTGAAGCTTTCTTT
TRBV6-6	NA	TRBJ2-7	NA	CASSYSGEISYEQYF	TGTGCCAGCAGTTACTCAGGAGAGATCTCCTACGAGCAGTACTTC
TRBV4-3	NA	TRBJ1-1	TRBD1	CASSLAGGLTEAFF	TGCGCCAGCAGCCTCGCAGGGGGGCTCACTGAAGCTTTCTTT
TRBV7-3	NA	TRBJ2-1	TRBD2	CASSDGTSGMENEQFF	TGTGCCAGCAGCGACGGGACTAGCGGGATGGAGAATGAGCAGTTCTTC
TRBV2	few	TRBJ2-7	NA	CASISRQEQYF	TGTGCCAGCATAAGTCGGCAGGAGCAGTACTTC
TRBV27	once	TRBJ1-4	TRBD1	CASSFRVLGQGDEKLFF	TGTGCCAGCAGTTTCCGTGTGTTGGGACAGGGAGATGAAAAACTGTTTTTT
TRBV13	NA	TRBJ2-1	TRBD2	CASSPGRAIDEQFF	TGTGCCAGCAGCCCAGGGAGGGCCATCGATGAGCAGTTCTTC
TRBV27	NA	TRBJ2-1	NA	CASSLRGPYNEQFF	TGTGCCAGCAGTTTGCGGGGCCCCTACAATGAGCAGTTCTTC
TRBV5-6	NA	TRBJ2-1	NA	CASSLGAGPTEQFF	TGTGCCAGCAGCTTGGGCGCGGGCCCCACTGAGCAGTTCTTC
TRBV4-2	once	TRBJ2-7	NA	CASSQEADYPSYEQYF	TGTGCCAGCAGCCAAGAGGCGGACTACCCCTCCTACGAGCAGTACTTC
TRBV9	NA	TRBJ2-5	NA	CASSSLGSGFEETQYF	TGTGCCAGCAGCTCCCTCGGTTCGGGGTTCGAAGAGACCCAGTACTTC
TRBV9	once	TRBJ2-7	NA	CASSVGGSDSYEQYF	TGTGCCAGCAGCGTAGGGGGTTCAGATTCCTACGAGCAGTACTTC
TRBV27	once	TRBJ2-2	NA	CASSFTPGNTGELFF	TGTGCCAGCAGTTTTACCCCCGGGAACACCGGGGAGCTGTTTTTT
TRBV7-9	NA	TRBJ2-7	TRBD2	CASSPGLAKYEQYF	TGTGCCAGCAGCCCGGGACTAGCTAAGTACGAGCAGTACTTC
TRBV30	few	TRBJ1-1	NA	CAWSSGNMNTEAFF	TGTGCCTGGAGTTCCGGAAACATGAACACTGAAGCTTTCTTT
TRBV28	NA	TRBJ1-2	NA	CASSFRGFGYGYTF	TGTGCCAGCAGTTTCAGGGGCTTCGGCTATGGCTACACCTTC
TRBV7-9	NA	TRBJ1-4	NA	CASRDTTNEKLFF	TGTGCCAGCCGGGACACTACTAATGAAAAACTGTTTTTT
TRBV19	NA	TRBJ2-1	NA	CASSIAMNSYNEQFF	TGTGCCAGTAGTATAGCGATGAACTCCTACAATGAGCAGTTCTTC
TRBV7-9	NA	TRBJ2-1	TRBD2	CASSPGTSGYSYNEQFF	TGTGCCAGCAGCCCGGGGACTAGCGGTTACTCCTACAATGAGCAGTTCTTC
TRBV7-9	NA	TRBJ1-1	NA	CASSWEGEAFF	TGTGCCAGCAGCTGGGAAGGTGAAGCTTTCTTT
TRBV27	few	TRBJ2-4	NA	CASTSLAMGVGNIQYF	TGTGCCAGCACCTCGCTGGCCATGGGGGTGGGGAACATTCAGTACTTC
TRBV27	once	TRBJ2-2	NA	CASSRQTRGNTGELFF	TGTGCCAGCAGCCGCCAGACTAGGGGGAACACCGGGGAGCTGTTTTTT
TRBV9	NA	TRBJ2-7	TRBD2	CASSVTGGREQYF	TGTGCCAGCAGCGTAACGGGAGGGCGGGAGCAGTACTTC
TRBV6-5	NA	TRBJ2-5	TRBD2	CASSYSRAGGGETQYF	TGTGCCAGCAGTTACTCGAGAGCGGGAGGAGGAGAGACCCAGTACTTC
TRBV4-1	NA	TRBJ2-3	TRBD2	CASSQVGLSGGTDTQYF	TGCGCCAGCAGCCAAGTTGGCCTTAGCGGGGGCACAGATACGCAGTATTTT
TRBV7-3	NA	TRBJ2-2	NA	CASSFGKGHTGELFF	TGTGCCAGCAGCTTTGGAAAGGGCCACACCGGGGAGCTGTTTTTT
TRBV5-1	NA	TRBJ2-1	NA	CASSLGLGFYNEQFF	TGCGCCAGCAGCTTGGGACTAGGCTTCTACAATGAGCAGTTCTTC
TRBV27	NA	TRBJ2-7	NA	CASSVSEGGYEQYF	TGTGCCAGCAGTGTCTCGGAGGGTGGCTACGAGCAGTACTTC